This T cell receptor (beta chain) came from a study of graft-versus-host responses after intestinal transplantation. Study information: Among the recipients, all got anti-thymocyte globulin induction and then tacrolimus and steroids for two to four years.

Germline V lookup: CDR1 MNHEY, CDR2 SMNVEV (reference sequence). The CDR3 spans 14 residues. The J segment lost 8 bases and the V segment lost 6 bases, leaving 10 bases of the junction unmatched. TCRdb's table, derived via immunoSEQ multiplex PCR, lists solely in-frame clones and lacks some. This table has about 120,000 clones, over 85% appearing once. Notes on the study in general: Allografts carried high graft-versus-host to host-versus-graft clonal ratios in patients having graft-donor T cell macrochimerism. Circulating GvH clone levels at their peak were associated with HvG declines (early post-transplant).

Remarks on this clone: Its antigen is not identified.

The rearrangement links TRBV27 to TRBJ2-1; the match to TRBD2 covers 7 bases. This sequence originates from a human donor who received an intestinal transplant. The sequences come from unstimulated CD8+ T cells sorted from spleen or lymph node cells, collected before intestinal transplant. DNA for the CDR3: TGTGCCAGCAGCCGGGGGGATAGCCCTCATGAGCAGTTCTTC. It codes for CASSRGDSPHEQFF.